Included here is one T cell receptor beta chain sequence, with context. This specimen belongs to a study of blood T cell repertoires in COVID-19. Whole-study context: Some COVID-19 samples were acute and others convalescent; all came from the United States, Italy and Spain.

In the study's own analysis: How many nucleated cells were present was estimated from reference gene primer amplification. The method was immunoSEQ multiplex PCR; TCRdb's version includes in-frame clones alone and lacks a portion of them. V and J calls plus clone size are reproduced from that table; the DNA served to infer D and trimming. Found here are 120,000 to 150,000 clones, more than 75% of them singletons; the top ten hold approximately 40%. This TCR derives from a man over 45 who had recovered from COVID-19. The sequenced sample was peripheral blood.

DNA for the CDR3: TGTGCCAGCAGTTACTCGACGGCGGTCGATACGCAGTATTTT. Residues: CASSYSTAVDTQYF. This sequence joins TRBV6-2 or TRBV6-3 and TRBJ2-3; no clear D gene. V lost 0 bases and J 6 bases, leaving 10 bases between the germline ends. The CDR3 has 14 amino acids. Germline loops: CDR1 MNHEY, CDR2 SVGEGT.